This TCR beta chain is drawn from a study of shared clonotypes between healthy human individuals. As for the study in general: Serving as donors were two women and three men, whose ages spanned 18 to 49. For every donor, three CD4 naive, three CD4 memory, two CD8 naive and one CD8 memory plates were used. Points from the study as a whole: Investigators collected only blood, and repertoires in tissues likely differ.

CD45RO-negative, CCR7-selected cells formed the naive CD8 fraction, which excluded terminally differentiated effector memory CD45RA+ cells. This clone was found once. Its antigen is undetermined. J gave up 1 base and V 3 bases, and 6 bases lay outside the gene matches. Germline V gene data show CDR1 as MNHNS and CDR2 as SASEGT. This CDR3 region has 16 residues. Authors' methods: Filtering was not the same, since immunoSEQ gave junction-only sequences without quality scores. Only in-frame clones appear in the TCRdb table, and some are missing; sequencing was by immunoSEQ multiplex PCR. The V and J calls and clone size come from that table; D and trimming were worked out from the DNA. The sample shows about 2 million clones, about 95% of them seen only once.

This clonotype originated in a man between 18 and 29 years old in good health. The sample was naive CD8+ T cells sorted from blood. The chain carries TRBV6-1 and TRBJ2-5; 9 bases line up with TRBD2. The CDR3 nucleotides read TGTGCCAGCAGTGAGATTACAGCGGGGGGCCAAGAGACCCAGTACTTC. Translation gives CASSEITAGGQETQYF.